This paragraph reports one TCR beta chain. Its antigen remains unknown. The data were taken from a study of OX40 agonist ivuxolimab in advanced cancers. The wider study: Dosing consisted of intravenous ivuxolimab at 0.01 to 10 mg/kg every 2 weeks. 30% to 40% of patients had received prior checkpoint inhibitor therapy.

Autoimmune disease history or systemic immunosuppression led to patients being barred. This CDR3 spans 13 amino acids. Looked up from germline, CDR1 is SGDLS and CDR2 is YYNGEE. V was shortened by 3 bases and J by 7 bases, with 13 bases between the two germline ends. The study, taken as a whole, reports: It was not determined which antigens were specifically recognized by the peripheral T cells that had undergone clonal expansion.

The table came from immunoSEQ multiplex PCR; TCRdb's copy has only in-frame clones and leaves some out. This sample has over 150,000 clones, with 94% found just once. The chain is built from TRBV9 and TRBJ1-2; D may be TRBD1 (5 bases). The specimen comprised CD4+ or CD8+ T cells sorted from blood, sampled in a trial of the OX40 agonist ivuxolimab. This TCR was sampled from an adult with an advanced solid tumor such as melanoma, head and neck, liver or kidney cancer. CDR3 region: CASSASGRSGYTF. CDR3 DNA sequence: TGTGCCAGCAGCGCCTCAGGGAGAAGTGGCTACACCTTC.